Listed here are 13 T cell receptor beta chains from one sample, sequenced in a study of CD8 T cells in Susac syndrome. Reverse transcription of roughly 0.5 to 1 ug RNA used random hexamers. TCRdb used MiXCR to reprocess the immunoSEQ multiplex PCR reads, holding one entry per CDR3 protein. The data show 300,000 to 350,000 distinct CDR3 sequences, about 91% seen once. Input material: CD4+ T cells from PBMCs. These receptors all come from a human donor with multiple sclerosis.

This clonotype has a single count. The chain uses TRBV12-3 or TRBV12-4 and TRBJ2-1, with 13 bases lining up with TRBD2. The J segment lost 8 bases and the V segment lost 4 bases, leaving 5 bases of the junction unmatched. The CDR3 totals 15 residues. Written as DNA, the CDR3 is TGTGCCAGCAGTTCGGGACTAGCGGGAATCGATGAGCAGTTCTTC. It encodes CASSSGLAGIDEQFF.

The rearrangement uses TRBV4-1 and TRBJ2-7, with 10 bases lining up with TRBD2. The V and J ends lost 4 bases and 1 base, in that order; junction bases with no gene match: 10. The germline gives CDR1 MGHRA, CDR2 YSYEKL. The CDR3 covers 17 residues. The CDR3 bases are TGCGCCAGCAGCCCGGGGCTAGCGGGAGATGGGTCCTACGAGCAGTACTTC. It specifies CASSPGLAGDGSYEQYF.

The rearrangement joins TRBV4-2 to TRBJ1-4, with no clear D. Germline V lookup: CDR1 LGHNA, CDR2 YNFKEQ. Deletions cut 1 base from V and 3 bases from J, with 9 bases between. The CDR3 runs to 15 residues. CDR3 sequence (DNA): TGTGCCAGCAGCCAAGCTCAAGCAGCTAATGAAAAACTGTTTTTT. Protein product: CASSQAQAANEKLFF.

The DNA for the CDR3 is TGTGCCAGCTCACCACCACAGGGGGCGACCACTGAAGCTTTCTTT. It encodes CASSPPQGATTEAFF. This rearrangement joins TRBV18 to TRBJ1-1; 9 nucleotides line up with TRBD1. The CDR3 covers 15 residues. Germline V gene data show CDR1 as KGHSH and CDR2 as LQKENI. The trim removed 0 bases at V and 4 bases at J, leaving 3 bases unmatched. Variable domain in full (rest from reference TRBV18 and TRBJ1-1): NAGVMQNPRHLVRRRGQEARLRCSPMKGHSHVYWYRQLPEEGLKFMVYLQKENIIDESGMPKERFSAEFPKEGPSILRIQQVVRGDSAAYFCASSPPQGATTEAFFGQGTRLTVV.

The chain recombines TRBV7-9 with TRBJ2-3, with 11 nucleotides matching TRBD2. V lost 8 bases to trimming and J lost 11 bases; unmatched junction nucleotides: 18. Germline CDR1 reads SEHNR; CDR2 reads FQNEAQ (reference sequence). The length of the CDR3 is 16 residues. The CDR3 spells CASGSLAGGPGQRQYF. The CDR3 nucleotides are TGTGCCAGCGGATCCCTAGCGGGAGGTCCCGGACAACGGCAGTATTTT.

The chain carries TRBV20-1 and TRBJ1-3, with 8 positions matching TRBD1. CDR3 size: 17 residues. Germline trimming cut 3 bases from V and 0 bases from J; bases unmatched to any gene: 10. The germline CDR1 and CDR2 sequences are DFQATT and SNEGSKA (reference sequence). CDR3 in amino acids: CSARQGALPRSGNTIYF. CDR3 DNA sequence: TGCAGTGCTAGGCAGGGGGCACTCCCCCGCTCTGGAAACACCATATATTTT.

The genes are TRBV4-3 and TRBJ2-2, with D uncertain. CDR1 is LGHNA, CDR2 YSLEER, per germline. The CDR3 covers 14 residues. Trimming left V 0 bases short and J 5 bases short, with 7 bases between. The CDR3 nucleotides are TGCGCCAGCAGCCAAGATGGAGCGACCGGGGAGCTGTTTTTT. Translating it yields CASSQDGATGELFF.

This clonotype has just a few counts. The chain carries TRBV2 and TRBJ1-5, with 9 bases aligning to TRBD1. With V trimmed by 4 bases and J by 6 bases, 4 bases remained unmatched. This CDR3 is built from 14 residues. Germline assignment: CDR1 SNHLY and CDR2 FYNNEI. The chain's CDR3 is CASSGGQGGQPQHF. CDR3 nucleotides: TGTGCCAGCAGTGGGGGACAGGGAGGTCAGCCCCAGCATTTT.

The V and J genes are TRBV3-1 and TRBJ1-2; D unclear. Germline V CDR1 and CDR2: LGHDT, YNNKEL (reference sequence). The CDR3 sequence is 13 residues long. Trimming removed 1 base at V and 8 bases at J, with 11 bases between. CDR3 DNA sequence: TGTGCCAGCAGCCAAGCGGGGTTGCGGGGCTACACCTTC. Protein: CASSQAGLRGYTF.

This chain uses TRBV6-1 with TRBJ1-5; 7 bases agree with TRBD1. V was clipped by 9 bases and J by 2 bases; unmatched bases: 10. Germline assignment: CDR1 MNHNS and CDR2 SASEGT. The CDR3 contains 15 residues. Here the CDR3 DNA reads TGTGCCAGAGAGAAGCGGACAGGAGGCAATCAGCCCCAGCATTTT. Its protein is CAREKRTGGNQPQHF.

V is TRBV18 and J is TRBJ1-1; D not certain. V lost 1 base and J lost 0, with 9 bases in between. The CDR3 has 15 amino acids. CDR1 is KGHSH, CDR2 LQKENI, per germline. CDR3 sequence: CASSPRNSMNTEAFF. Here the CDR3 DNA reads TGTGCCAGCTCACCACGAAACTCAATGAACACTGAAGCTTTCTTT.

The CDR3 nucleotides read TGTGCCAGCAGCAAAAGTAACTATGGCTACACCTTC. It specifies CASSKSNYGYTF. This chain uses TRBV14 with TRBJ1-2, with D hard to call. V was pared by 5 bases and J by 1 base, with 5 bases between. This CDR3 comprises 12 residues. Per the germline V gene, CDR1 is SGHDN and CDR2 is FVKESK.

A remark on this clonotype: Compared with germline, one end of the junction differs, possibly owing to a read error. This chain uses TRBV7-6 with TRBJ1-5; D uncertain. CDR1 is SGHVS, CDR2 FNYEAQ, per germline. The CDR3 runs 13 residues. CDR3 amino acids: CASSLDGNHPQHF. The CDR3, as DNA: TGTGCCAGCAGCTTAGACGGGAATCACCCCCAGCATTTT.